Listed below are T cell receptor beta chains from one sample, sequenced in a study of blood T cell repertoires in COVID-19. Only in-frame clones appear in the TCRdb table, and some are missing; sequencing was by immunoSEQ multiplex PCR. The sample lists fewer than 250,000 clones, 89% occurring once. The specimen was PBMCs or T cells enriched from blood (not recorded which). The receptors shown here come from a woman aged 18-35 years who had recovered from COVID-19. Each CDR3 is given with its conserved first and last residue. Rows may omit the clone size; those that give it use once, few, many or a size class.

size,V,J,CDR3
-,TRBV27,TRBJ1-6,CASSSRTGGGAQSPLHF
-,TRBV5-1,TRBJ1-1,CASSLEGVGGNTEAFF
-,TRBV15,TRBJ1-5,CATSRPGQGGQPQHF
-,TRBV3-1/TRBV3-2,TRBJ1-4,CASSQDRGREKLFF
-,TRBV9,TRBJ2-5,CASSVAGLAGLRETQYF
-,TRBV6-5,TRBJ1-2,CASKKGEGSYGYTF
-,TRBV30,TRBJ2-7,CAWSRGFSYEQYF
once,TRBV5-1,TRBJ2-7,CASRLFRSDDSYYEQYF
-,TRBV28,TRBJ1-5,CASGTSLSNQPQHF
once,TRBV4-1,TRBJ1-1,CASSQDRPGANTEAFF
-,TRBV12-3/TRBV12-4,TRBJ2-3,CASRPIGDTQYF
-,TRBV19,TRBJ1-1,CASSIGGQNTEAFF
-,TRBV27,TRBJ2-5,CASTVISPQGQETQYF
-,TRBV7-9,TRBJ2-5,CASSLGPQGGETQYF
-,TRBV19,TRBJ1-3,CASSPTRNSGNTIYF
-,TRBV7-9,TRBJ1-2,CASSPGTESGYTF
-,TRBV9,TRBJ2-7,CASSATGTSNPWEQYF
-,TRBV10-3,TRBJ1-3,CAISEVNRVSGNTIYF
-,TRBV14,TRBJ2-7,CASSPQTGVGQYF
few,TRBV2,TRBJ1-3,CASSPEAMAGNTIYF
once,TRBV5-4,TRBJ1-1,CASSLNINTEAFF
-,TRBV2,TRBJ1-1,CASSWGGHQNTEAFF
-,TRBV30,TRBJ1-4,CAWSVLTGNEKLFF
-,TRBV13,TRBJ1-2,CASSSRDREYGYTF
few,TRBV6-1,TRBJ2-5,CASSEATGWETQYF
-,TRBV11-2,TRBJ2-7,CASSVSGGSYEQYF
many,TRBV2,TRBJ2-3,CASGTSGTTDTQYF
-,TRBV29-1,TRBJ1-5,CSVAYLTGLNQPQHF
once,TRBV5-1,TRBJ1-6,CASSQDRIDSPLHF
-,TRBV28,TRBJ2-2,CASDRVDTGELFF
-,TRBV28,TRBJ2-7,CASSANRGREQYF
-,TRBV28,TRBJ1-2,CASSPPRVGNYGYTF
many,TRBV30,TRBJ1-5,CALGQGPSPQHF
-,TRBV10-1,TRBJ2-2,CASSEGGSGELFF